One and the same sample provided the 11 T cell receptor beta chains below, sequenced in a study of blood T cell repertoires in COVID-19. Assay used: immunoSEQ multiplex PCR; TCRdb lists only in-frame clones, some missing. This table has 200,000 to 250,000 clones, around 80% appearing once. The material sequenced was peripheral blood. Receptors originate from an elderly woman with COVID-19, enrolled during active disease.

The chain recombines TRBV19 with TRBJ2-7, with TRBD2 as a possible D gene (6 bases). Trimming removed 6 bases from V and 1 base from J, with 16 bases in between. This CDR3 contains 15 residues. Germline assignment: CDR1 LNHDA and CDR2 SQIVND (reference sequence). CDR3 in amino acids: CASRWGYSGSYEQYF. The DNA of the CDR3 is TGTGCCAGTAGGTGGGGTTATAGCGGATCCTACGAGCAGTACTTC. Together with reference TRBV19 and TRBJ2-7, the CDR3 gives the full variable domain: DGGITQSPKYLFRKEGQNVTLSCEQNLNHDAMYWYRQDPGQGLRLIYYSQIVNDFQKGDIAEGYSVSREKKESFPLTVTSAQKNPTAFYLCASRWGYSGSYEQYFGPGTRLTVT.

The gene calls are TRBV25-1 and TRBJ2-5; TRBD2 aligns across 8 bases. This CDR3 spans 15 amino acids. Germline V gives CDR1 MGHDK, CDR2 SYGVNS. V dropped 4 bases and J dropped 6; count of bases not matched to a gene: 10. The CDR3 coding sequence is TGTGCCAGCAGTGGCGGGGGGTTGGGATTGAAGACCCAGTACTTC. This sequence encodes CASSGGGLGLKTQYF.

CDR3 nucleotides: TGTGCCAGCAGCTTCTCTGCGGGACGTTTCTACGAGCAGTACTTC. It yields the protein CASSFSAGRFYEQYF. The chain carries TRBV7-9 and TRBJ2-7, with D maybe TRBD2 (6 bases). Germline V gene sequence: CDR1 SEHNR, CDR2 FQNEAQ (reference sequence). The CDR3 covers 15 residues. V lost 3 bases and J lost 3, with 15 bases in between.

There are a few counts of this clone. The CDR3 DNA is TGTGCCAGCAGCCCCATGCGGGGGACTGAAGCTTTCTTT. It yields the protein CASSPMRGTEAFF. The chain carries TRBV3-1 (or the pseudogene TRBV3-2) and TRBJ1-1; TRBD1 might be the D (5 bases). Trimming took 4 bases from V and 5 from J, leaving 11 bases between them. CDR1 LGHDT and CDR2 YNNKEL come from the germline V gene (reference sequence). The CDR3 is 13 residues long.

This clone was observed a few times. V usage is TRBV19 and J usage is TRBJ2-7, with TRBD1 matching 7 bases. The CDR3 is made up of 13 amino acids. With V trimmed by 4 bases and J by 4 bases, 4 bases remained unmatched. Germline assignment: CDR1 LNHDA and CDR2 SQIVND (reference sequence). The CDR3 sequence: CASSRQGEYEQYF. The DNA of the CDR3 is TGTGCCAGTAGTAGGCAGGGGGAGTACGAGCAGTACTTC.

V gene TRBV3-1 (or the pseudogene TRBV3-2) combines with J gene TRBJ2-7; TRBD1 might be the D (5 bases). V lost 4 bases to trimming and J lost 6 bases, with 13 bases between them. Germline CDR1 reads LGHDT; CDR2 reads YNNKEL (reference sequence). CDR3 size: 13 residues. As DNA, the CDR3 is TGTGCCAGCAGCCCGAACAGGATGGGCGAGCAGTACTTC. This codes for CASSPNRMGEQYF.

This clone was seen just once. This chain uses TRBV3-1 (or the pseudogene TRBV3-2) with TRBJ1-5, with D possibly TRBD1 on 5 matching bases. CDR1 and CDR2 from the germline V gene are LGHDT and YNNKEL (reference sequence). This CDR3 comprises 15 residues. V lost 4 bases and J lost 4, with 14 bases in between. CDR3 residues: CASSPSGGTNQPQHF. CDR3 sequence (DNA): TGTGCCAGCAGCCCCTCCGGGGGTACAAATCAGCCCCAGCATTTT.

This chain links TRBV5-4 with TRBJ1-2; tentative D call: TRBD1 (5 bases). Per the germline V gene, CDR1 is SGHNT and CDR2 is YYREEE (reference sequence). The CDR3 runs to 17 residues. Trimming pared 2 bases from V and 7 bases from J, leaving 24 bases between. The CDR3 sequence is CASSFPDQKDISGGYTF. The CDR3 nucleotides are TGTGCCAGCAGCTTTCCGGACCAAAAGGACATCTCGGGTGGCTACACCTTC.

J is TRBJ2-3 and V is TRBV5-1; 8 nucleotides align to TRBD1. The germline V gene has CDR1 SGHRS and CDR2 YFSETQ. There are 17 residues in the CDR3. Trimming took 2 bases from V and 5 from J; bases not matched to a gene: 13. In DNA form, the CDR3 reads TGCGCCAGCAGCTTAAGACTTGCTGGACAGGGTGGAGATACGCAGTATTTT. Its translation: CASSLRLAGQGGDTQYF. Full variable domain (rest looked up from reference TRBV5-1 and TRBJ2-3): KAGVTQTPRYLIKTRGQQVTLSCSPISGHRSVSWYQQTPGQGLQFLFEYFSETQRNKGNFPGRFSGRQFSNSRSEMNVSTLELGDSALYLCASSLRLAGQGGDTQYFGPGTRLTVL.

This rearrangement joins TRBV10-3 to TRBJ2-7, with 7 bases that match TRBD2. V was pared by 6 bases and J by 5 bases, with 16 bases of the junction left unmatched. Germline V gives CDR1 ENHRY, CDR2 SYGVKD. The CDR3 consists of 16 residues. CDR3 DNA sequence: TGTGCCATCAGCGTTATCGCGGGGGACCGAGCGAACGAGCAGTACTTC. Protein sequence: CAISVIAGDRANEQYF.

This clone was detected once. This chain links TRBV28 with TRBJ2-1, with D possibly matching TRBD1 (5 bases). V was trimmed by 7 bases and J by 3 bases, leaving 22 bases between them. The germline CDR1 and CDR2 sequences are MDHEN and SYDVKM. This CDR3 spans 17 amino acids. CDR3 loop: CASISLQGSTYYNEQFF. The CDR3 region has the DNA TGTGCCAGCATCTCACTCCAGGGCAGTACCTACTACAATGAGCAGTTCTTC.